This TCR beta chain was recorded in a study of regulatory T cells in long-lasting Graves disease. Overall study findings and caveats: Persistent patients shared 2,741 public clonotypes among themselves. Newly diagnosed patients shared fewer, at about 890.

The sample's time point: newly diagnosed GD, antithyroid drugs for less than 3 months. The TCR library was prepared using RNA isolated from PBMCs. Guidelines of the American Thyroid Association were used to diagnose Graves' disease. This clonotype was counted at least ten times. What it binds is unknown. CDR3 length: 15 amino acids. The ends were cut back, 8 bases at V and 2 bases at J, with 16 bases in the middle. Germline assignment: CDR1 MDHEN and CDR2 SYDVKM. The authors built TCR beta libraries using iRepertoire HTBI primers and Arm-PCR of CDR3 regions. TCRdb reprocessed the multiplex PCR reads via MiXCR and lists one record per CDR3 protein. The repertoire holds hundreds of thousands of distinct CDR3 sequences, with 15% to 20% as singletons. The same sample was also used in a study of T cells in Graves' hyperthyroidism and ophthalmopathy. As reported in that work: HTBI primers drove first-round RT-PCR of the TCR CDR3.

The source was peripheral blood mononuclear cells (PBMCs), collected at new diagnosis, from a patient treated with antithyroid drugs. This sequence originates from a woman in her twenties or thirties with Graves disease. The chain employs TRBV28 and TRBJ2-1; D gene unclear. CDR3 bases: TGTGCCAGCGGACCAAGTGGTAGAGCCTACAATGAGCAGTTCTTC. Protein product: CASGPSGRAYNEQFF.